The table lists the clone carrying this TCR beta chain with a few counts. Its target is unknown. The data belong to a study of naive and memory T cell subsets. CD8 T cells were positively selected from what remained after CD4 positive selection. An equimolar mix of two oligonucleotides served as the beta constant-region primer for TRBC1 and TRBC2. The ligated cDNA underwent four PCR rounds using SP2 and nested alpha and beta constant-region primers. TCRdb re-analysed the UMI-ligation and nested PCR reads in MiXCR, keeping a single row per CDR3 protein. This table holds about 90,000 distinct CDR3 sequences, approximately 10% found once. Notes on the study in general: Naive and memory repertoire findings lacked a ground truth for validation. In naive cells, over 95% of TCR sequences were seen only once. Naive repertoires, especially CD8, held a few larger clonotypes, possibly memory cells re-expressing CD45RA.

The V and J ends lost 3 bases and 3 bases, in that order; junction bases with no gene match: 11. This CDR3 spans 15 amino acids. In germline, CDR1 is DFQATT, CDR2 SNEGSKA (reference sequence). The J gene is TRBJ2-7, the V gene TRBV20-1; TRBD2 matches at 7 bases. The sequence derives from a human donor in good health. Source material: naive CD4+ T cells from blood. CDR3 sequence: CSASRISSGVYEQYF. The CDR3, as DNA: TGCAGTGCTAGTCGTATATCTAGCGGAGTCTACGAGCAGTACTTC.